This T cell receptor beta chain was sequenced during a study of cytomegalovirus exposure and HLA in healthy donors. Study results and limitations: Association of a missense DCLRE1C variant with TCR beta V- and J-gene trimming was reported in a later analysis. The authors reported that TCR beta sequences could predict HLA-A and HLA-B alleles. These predictions were accurate for most subjects in the first cohort. Clonal expansion, a later analysis showed, was greater in HLA-associated TCR beta chains than in equally common others. A later analysis associated roughly 15,000 TCR beta sequences with HLA alleles at a 0.05 false discovery rate.

Concerning this clone itself: Its specificity is not known.

The CDR3 totals 15 residues. Germline trimming cut 6 bases from V and 2 bases from J; bases unmatched to any gene: 8. Germline V lookup: CDR1 MDHEN, CDR2 SYDVKM. Amplification used 60 Vbeta primers and 13 Jbeta primers. Method: immunoSEQ multiplex PCR; TCRdb's copy keeps in-frame clones and lacks some. Here the sample spans 90,000 to 150,000 clones, around 70% being singletons. Sequencing was carried out using PBMCs. This TCR derives from a woman between 50 and 59 years old in good health and CMV-seropositive. The V gene is TRBV28, the J gene TRBJ2-7, with 9 bases identical to TRBD1. The CDR3 DNA reads as TGTGCCAGCAGCTCACCGGGACAGGGTCCCTACGAGCAGTACTTC. Amino acids: CASSSPGQGPYEQYF.